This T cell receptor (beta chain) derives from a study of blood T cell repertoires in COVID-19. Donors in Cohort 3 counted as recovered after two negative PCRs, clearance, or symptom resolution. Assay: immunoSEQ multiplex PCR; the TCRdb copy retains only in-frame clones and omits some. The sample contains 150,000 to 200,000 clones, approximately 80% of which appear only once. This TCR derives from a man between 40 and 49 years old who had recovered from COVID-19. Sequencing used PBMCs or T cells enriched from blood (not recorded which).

DNA for the CDR3: TGTGCCAGCAGCGTAGGGCTAGCGGGGATACCCTACGAGCAGTACTTC. It yields the protein CASSVGLAGIPYEQYF. V gene TRBV9 combines with J gene TRBJ2-7, with 9 bases identical to TRBD2. Trimming cost V 0 bases and J 2 bases; bases outside gene matches: 6. The CDR3 runs to 16 residues. Germline assignment: CDR1 SGDLS and CDR2 YYNGEE.